The TCR beta chain under discussion was sequenced for a study of shared clonotypes between healthy human individuals. Overall study results and limits: Sequencing depth was a factor that was expected to affect clonotype sharing among donors.

Comment on this clone: Its matching antigen is unknown.

Measured with immunoSEQ multiplex PCR; TCRdb has only the in-frame clones, and not every one. Of about 2.5 million clones detected, 85% to 95% appear once; the ten largest clones hold around 0.4%. Sequencing was done on a sample of naive CD4+ T cells from PBMCs. Subset specified: CD45RA+ positively selected. The clonotype comes from a man aged 18 to 29 in good health. Some clones in this sample may be carry-over from other donors' samples.

DNA for the CDR3: TGTGCCAGCAGCCCCCGCTCATCGGGGCGGGGTGAGACCCAGTACTTC. The encoded protein is CASSPRSSGRGETQYF. The rearrangement uses TRBV9 and TRBJ2-5; TRBD2 might be the D (6 bases). This CDR3 contains 16 residues. Germline CDR1 SGDLS, CDR2 YYNGEE. Trimming cost V 4 bases and J 5 bases, with 21 bases left between them.